This TCR beta chain appears in the sequencing data of a study of T cell responses to AZD1222 COVID-19 vaccine. Overall study findings and caveats: Baseline seropositivity characterized only a handful of AZD1222 recipients. All repertoire sampling was performed exclusively after the peak T cell response. CD4 TCRs associated with vaccination spanned spike, dominating at 160-218 and 743-854. White British people made up most donors, females outnumbered males, and clonal diversity was possibly underestimated.

Some clones are missing from TCRdb's copy, which holds only in-frame ones; the method was immunoSEQ multiplex PCR. The sample holds 200,000 to 250,000 clones, roughly 94% seen once. Concerning this clone: The antigen remains unidentified.

This clonotype was sampled from an adult who received the MenACWY meningococcal vaccine as a control. Here the sequenced sample was peripheral blood, taken 28 days after the second dose of the MenACWY control vaccine.

CDR3 in amino acids: CASSYSGTTYEQYF. For the CDR3, the DNA is TGTGCCAGCAGCTATAGCGGGACAACCTACGAGCAGTACTTC. The chain combines TRBV11-1 with TRBJ2-7, with 8 nucleotides matching TRBD2. The CDR3 is made up of 14 amino acids. With 4 bases clipped from V and 2 bases from J, the junction kept 4 bases outside the gene matches. Germline CDR1 is SGHAT and CDR2 is FQDESV (reference sequence).